This T cell receptor beta chain was recovered during a study of T cell responses to AZD1222 COVID-19 vaccine (dated by TCRdb to about 2021). For context, the study as a whole: TCR sequencing covered 233 trial participants: 207 given two doses of AZD1222 and 26 given two doses of MenACWY control vaccine. Trial participants were enrolled by age into subgroups of 18-55, 56-69 and 70-plus years, and around 150, 29 and 61 TCR-sequenced participants, respectively, were included in these subgroups. On the study overall, not on this receptor specifically: Conclusions about previously exposed vaccinees were limited because only a handful of AZD1222 recipients were SARS-CoV-2 seropositive at baseline. A significant rise in spike-specific TCR breadth and depth was observed after two AZD1222 doses relative to day 0 and relative to MenACWY recipients. The 56-69-year group was small, and its depth increase did not reach significance, likely because of low power. Participants were mostly white British and included more females than males, and it was suggested by the authors that clonal diversity may have been underestimated. Reportedly, close to half of the unique spike-specific TCRs recognized epitopes lying outside the regions that are mutated in the B.1.351 and B.1.1.7 variants. The vaccine-associated CD4 TCRs covered the entire spike protein, and the dominant responses fell in regions 160-218 and 743-854. Because no samples from the day 14 peak response were available, repertoires could be characterized only after the peak T cell response.

V lost 4 bases and J lost 4 bases, and the count of bases not matched to a germline gene is 4. CDR1 and CDR2 are drawn from the germline V gene: SGHVS, FQNEAQ. The CDR3 numbers 14 residues from cysteine through phenylalanine. Left in the record is the CDR3 DNA by itself, 42 bases read in frame from the first base. Concerning this clone: The specificity of this receptor is unknown. No much larger clone exists at a distance of one base, and base qualities are not known.

The CDR3 regions of human TCRbeta chains were analyzed by immunosequencing. As for the original processing: Repertoire TCRs were checked for matches against a reference library of SARS-CoV-2-specific TCRs that had been generated using the MIRA antigen-specificity platform. Breadth was defined as the fraction of unique TCRs that were SARS-CoV-2-associated, and depth was defined as the fraction of total T cells that were SARS-CoV-2-associated. Using the MIRA data, each spike-specific TCR was assigned both to the spike region to which the TCR was reactive and to a CD4 or CD8 class. Log10-transformed breadth and depth values were compared by one-way ANOVA with Sidak's multiple comparisons tests. TCRdb carries this immuneACCESS record with in-frame sequences only. Its versions omit some clonotypes, under half of them owing to an unresolved V gene in the studies checked, with the rest unexplained. For V, J and clone size, that table is used; D and trimming come from the DNA. The sample includes about 120,000 clones, with 85% to 90% observed a single time. The ten largest clones represent 3% of the sample.

The sample's time point label, decoded: about 28 days (+/-7) after the second vaccine dose. AZD1222 recipients whose second dose came at about 4 weeks and those whose second dose came at about 12 weeks were combined into one group, since spike-specific TCR depth and breadth did not differ between the two schedules. The vaccinee samples were drawn from two UK trials, COV001 and COV002, one of which was a single-blind randomized controlled phase 2/3 trial testing AZD1222 (ChAdOx1 nCoV-19) in healthy adults. For TCRbeta chain sequencing, PBMC samples were collected from trial participants at day 0 and at day 28 after the second dose.

This specimen was peripheral blood, taken 28 days after the second AZD1222 dose. The chain is assembled from TRBV7-8 and TRBJ1-2, and 9 bases in between align with TRBD1. This receptor was taken from an adult who received the AZD1222 COVID-19 vaccine. CDR3 reads: CASSSLTGGYGYTF. The nucleotide sequence is given as TGTGCCAGCAGCTCCTTGACAGGGGGCTATGGCTACACCTTC.